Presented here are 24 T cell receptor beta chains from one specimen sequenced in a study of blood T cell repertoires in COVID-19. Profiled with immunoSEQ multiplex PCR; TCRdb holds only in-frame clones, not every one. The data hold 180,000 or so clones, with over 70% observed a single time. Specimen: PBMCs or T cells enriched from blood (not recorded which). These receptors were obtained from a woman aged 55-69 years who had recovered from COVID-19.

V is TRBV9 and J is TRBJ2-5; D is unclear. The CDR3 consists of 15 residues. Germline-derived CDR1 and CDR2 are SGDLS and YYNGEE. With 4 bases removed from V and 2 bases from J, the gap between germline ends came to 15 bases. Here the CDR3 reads CASSSGPHPQETQYF. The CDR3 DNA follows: TGTGCCAGCAGCAGTGGCCCACACCCTCAAGAGACCCAGTACTTC.

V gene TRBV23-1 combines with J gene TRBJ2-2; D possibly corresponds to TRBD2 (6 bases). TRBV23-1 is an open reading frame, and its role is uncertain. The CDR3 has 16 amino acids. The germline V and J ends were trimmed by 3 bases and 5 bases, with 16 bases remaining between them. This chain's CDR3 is CASSQAPFGGTGELFF. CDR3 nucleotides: TGCGCCAGCAGTCAGGCCCCCTTTGGAGGGACCGGGGAGCTGTTTTTT.

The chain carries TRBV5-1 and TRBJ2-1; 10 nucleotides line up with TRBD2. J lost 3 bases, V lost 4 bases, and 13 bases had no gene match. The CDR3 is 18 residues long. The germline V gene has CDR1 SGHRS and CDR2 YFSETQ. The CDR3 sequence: CASSLRTSGGPIYNEQFF. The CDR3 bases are TGCGCCAGCAGCCTAAGGACTAGCGGAGGACCTATCTACAATGAGCAGTTCTTC.

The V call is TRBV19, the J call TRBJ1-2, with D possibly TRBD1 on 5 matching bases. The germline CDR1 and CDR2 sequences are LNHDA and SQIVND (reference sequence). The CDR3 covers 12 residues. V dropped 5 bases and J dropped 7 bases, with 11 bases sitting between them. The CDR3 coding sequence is TGTGCCAGTAGTTTCCAGGGTGGTGGCTACACCTTC. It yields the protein CASSFQGGGYTF.

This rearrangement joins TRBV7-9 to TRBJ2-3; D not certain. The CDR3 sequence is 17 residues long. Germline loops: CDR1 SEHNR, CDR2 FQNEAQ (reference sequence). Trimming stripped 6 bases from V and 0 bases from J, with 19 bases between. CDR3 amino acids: CASRRTSMTPSTDTQYF. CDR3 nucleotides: TGTGCCAGCAGGCGTACCTCTATGACTCCTAGCACAGATACGCAGTATTTT.

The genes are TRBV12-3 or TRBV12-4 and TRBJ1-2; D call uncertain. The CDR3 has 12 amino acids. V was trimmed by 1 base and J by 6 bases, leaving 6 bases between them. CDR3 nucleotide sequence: TGTGCCAGCAGTTTAGAAGCCCATGGCTACACCTTC. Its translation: CASSLEAHGYTF.

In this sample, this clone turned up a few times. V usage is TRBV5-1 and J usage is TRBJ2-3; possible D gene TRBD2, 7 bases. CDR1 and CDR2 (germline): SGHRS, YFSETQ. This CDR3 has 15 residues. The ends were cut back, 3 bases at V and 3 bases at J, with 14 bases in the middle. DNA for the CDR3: TGCGCCAGCAGCTCGGGGGGCATAGCGACAGATACGCAGTATTTT. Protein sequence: CASSSGGIATDTQYF.

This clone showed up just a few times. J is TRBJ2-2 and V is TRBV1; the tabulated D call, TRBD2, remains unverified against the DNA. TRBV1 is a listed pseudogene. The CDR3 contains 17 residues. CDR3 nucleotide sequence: TGCACCAGCAGTCAACCCAGGACTAGCGGGAGTAACGGGGAGCTGTTTTTT. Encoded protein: CTSSQPRTSGSNGELFF.

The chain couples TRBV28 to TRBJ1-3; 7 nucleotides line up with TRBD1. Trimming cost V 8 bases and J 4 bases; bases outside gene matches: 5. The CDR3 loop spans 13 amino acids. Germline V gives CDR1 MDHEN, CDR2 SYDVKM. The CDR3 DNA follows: TGTGCCAGCGGCAGACAGGGCGGAAACACCATATATTTT. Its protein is CASGRQGGNTIYF.

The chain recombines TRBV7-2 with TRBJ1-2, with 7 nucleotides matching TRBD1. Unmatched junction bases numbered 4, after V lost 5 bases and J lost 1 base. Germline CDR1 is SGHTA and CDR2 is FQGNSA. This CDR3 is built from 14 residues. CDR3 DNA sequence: TGTGCCAGCAGCCCGACAGGGTTTAACTATGGCTACACCTTC. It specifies CASSPTGFNYGYTF. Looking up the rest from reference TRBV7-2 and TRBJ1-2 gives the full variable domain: GAGVSQSPSNKVTEKGKDVELRCDPISGHTALYWYRQSLGQGLEFLIYFQGNSAPDKSGLPSDRFSAERTGGSVSTLTIQRTQQEDSAVYLCASSPTGFNYGYTFGSGTRLTVV.

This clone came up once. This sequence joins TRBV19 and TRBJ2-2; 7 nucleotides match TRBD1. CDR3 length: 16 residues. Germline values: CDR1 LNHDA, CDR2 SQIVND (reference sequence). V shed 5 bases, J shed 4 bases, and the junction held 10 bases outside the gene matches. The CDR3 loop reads CASSDLQGTVTGELFF. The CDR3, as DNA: TGTGCCAGTAGTGACTTACAGGGGACCGTCACCGGGGAGCTGTTTTTT.

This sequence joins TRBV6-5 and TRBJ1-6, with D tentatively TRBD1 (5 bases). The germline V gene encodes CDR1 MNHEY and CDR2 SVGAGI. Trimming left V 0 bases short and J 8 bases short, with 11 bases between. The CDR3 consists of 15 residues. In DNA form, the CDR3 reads TGTGCCAGCAGTTACTCCGGGGGATGGGATTCACCCCTCCACTTT. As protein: CASSYSGGWDSPLHF.

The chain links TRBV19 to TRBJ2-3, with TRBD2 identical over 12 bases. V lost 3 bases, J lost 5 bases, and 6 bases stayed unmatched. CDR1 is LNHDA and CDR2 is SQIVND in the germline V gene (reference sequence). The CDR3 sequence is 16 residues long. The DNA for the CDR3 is TGTGCCAGTAGTATGGGACTAGCGGGTACTGGAGATACGCAGTATTTT. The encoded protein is CASSMGLAGTGDTQYF.

The CDR3, as DNA: TGTGCCAGCAGCCCCGACATATACTCCTACGAGCAGTACTTC. Translated: CASSPDIYSYEQYF. The V call is TRBV5-5, the J call TRBJ2-7; no definite D call. The V end lost 4 bases, the J end lost 0 bases, and 11 bases lay between the germline ends. Germline lookup yields CDR1 SGHKS and CDR2 YYEKEE (reference sequence). The CDR3 contains 14 residues.

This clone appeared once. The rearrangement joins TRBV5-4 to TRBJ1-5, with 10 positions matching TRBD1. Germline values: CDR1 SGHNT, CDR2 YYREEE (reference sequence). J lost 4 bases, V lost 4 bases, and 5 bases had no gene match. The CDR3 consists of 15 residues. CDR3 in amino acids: CASSPGTGDNQPQHF. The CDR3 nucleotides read TGTGCCAGCAGCCCGGGGACAGGGGATAATCAGCCCCAGCATTTT.

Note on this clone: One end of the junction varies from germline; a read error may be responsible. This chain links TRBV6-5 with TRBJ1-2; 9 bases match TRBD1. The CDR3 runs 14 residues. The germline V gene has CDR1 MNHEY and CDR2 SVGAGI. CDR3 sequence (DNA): TGTGCCAGCAATTACGGACAGGGGAACTATGGCTACACCTTC. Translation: CASNYGQGNYGYTF.

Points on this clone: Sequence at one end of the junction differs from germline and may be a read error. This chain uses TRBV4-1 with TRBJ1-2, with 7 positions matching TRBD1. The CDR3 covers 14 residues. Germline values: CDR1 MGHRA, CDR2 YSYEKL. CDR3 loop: CASSQALRGQRTIF. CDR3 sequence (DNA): TGCGCCAGCAGCCAAGCACTCAGGGGACAGAGGACAATCTTC.

The CDR3 nucleotides read TGTGCCAGCAGCTTCGGCGGCGCGGAGACCCAGTACTTC. Residues: CASSFGGAETQYF. The V call is TRBV11-1, the J call TRBJ2-5; no firm D call. Germline assignment: CDR1 SGHAT and CDR2 FQDESV (reference sequence). The ends were cut back, 3 bases at V and 5 bases at J, with 10 bases in the middle. This CDR3 spans 13 amino acids.

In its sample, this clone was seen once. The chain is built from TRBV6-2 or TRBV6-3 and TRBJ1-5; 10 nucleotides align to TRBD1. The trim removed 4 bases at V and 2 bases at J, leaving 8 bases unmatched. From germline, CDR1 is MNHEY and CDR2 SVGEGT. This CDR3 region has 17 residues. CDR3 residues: CASSSDRDRGGNQPQHF. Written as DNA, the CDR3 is TGTGCCAGCAGTTCCGACCGGGACAGGGGCGGCAATCAGCCCCAGCATTTT.

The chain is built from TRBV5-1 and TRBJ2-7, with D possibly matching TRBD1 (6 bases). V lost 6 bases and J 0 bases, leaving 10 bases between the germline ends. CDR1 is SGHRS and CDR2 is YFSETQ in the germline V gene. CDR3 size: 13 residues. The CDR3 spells CASTLQGSYEQYF. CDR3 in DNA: TGCGCCAGCACCCTACAGGGCTCCTACGAGCAGTACTTC.

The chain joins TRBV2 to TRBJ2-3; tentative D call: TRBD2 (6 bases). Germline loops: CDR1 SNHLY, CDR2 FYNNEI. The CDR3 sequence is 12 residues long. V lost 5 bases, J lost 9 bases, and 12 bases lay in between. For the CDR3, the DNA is TGTGCCAGCAGTACGGACGCGGGGACGCAGTATTTT. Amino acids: CASSTDAGTQYF. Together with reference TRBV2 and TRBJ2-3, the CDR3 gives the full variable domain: EPEVTQTPSHQVTQMGQEVILRCVPISNHLYFYWYRQILGQKVEFLVSFYNNEISEKSEIFDDQFSVERPDGSNFTLKIRSTKLEDSAMYFCASSTDAGTQYFGPGTRLTVL.

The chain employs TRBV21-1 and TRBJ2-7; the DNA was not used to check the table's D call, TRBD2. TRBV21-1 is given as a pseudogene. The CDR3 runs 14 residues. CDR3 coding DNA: TGTGCCTCTAGCGAAGCTCCCTACGTCTACGAGCAGTACTTC. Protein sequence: CASSEAPYVYEQYF.

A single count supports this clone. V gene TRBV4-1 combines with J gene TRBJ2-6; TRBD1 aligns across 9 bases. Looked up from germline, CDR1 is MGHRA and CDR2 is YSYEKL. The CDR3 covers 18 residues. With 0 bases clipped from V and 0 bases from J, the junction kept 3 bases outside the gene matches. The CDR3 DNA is TGCGCCAGCAGCCAAGAGGGGACAGGGATCTCTGGGGCCAACGTCCTGACTTTC. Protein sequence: CASSQEGTGISGANVLTF.

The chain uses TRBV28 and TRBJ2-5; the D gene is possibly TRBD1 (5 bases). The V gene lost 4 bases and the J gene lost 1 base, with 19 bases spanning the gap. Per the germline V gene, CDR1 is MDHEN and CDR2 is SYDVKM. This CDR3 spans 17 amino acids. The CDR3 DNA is TGTGCCAGCAGTTCCTCCCAGTTGGTCCAGGGCCAAGAGACCCAGTACTTC. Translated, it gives CASSSSQLVQGQETQYF.